This TCR beta chain comes out of a study of blood T cell repertoires in COVID-19. Study-wide context: Material from acute and convalescent COVID-19 was sourced from the United States, Italy and Spain. Sample material is recorded as cDNA or gDNA derived from T cells, B-cell-depleted T cells, or PBMCs.

Study processing details: Amplification of reference gene primers was used by the study to estimate nucleated cell counts. Clones were sequenced by immunoSEQ multiplex PCR, and TCRdb holds only the in-frame ones, with some missing. V and J calls and clone size are given by that table; D and trimming were obtained from the DNA. The sample holds 360,000 or so clones; roughly 89% are singletons and the top ten take about 6.5%. Germline lookup yields CDR1 SGHVS and CDR2 FQNEAQ. CDR3 size: 18 residues. The junction had 13 bases not matched to a gene; V was cut back by 5 bases and J by 2 bases. Sample: peripheral blood. The chain links TRBV7-8 to TRBJ1-2; 11 bases fit TRBD1. The TCR sequence derives from a man between 18 and 35 years old with active or convalescent COVID-19. The CDR3 coding sequence is TGTGCCAGCAGCGTGCTCCGGGACAGGGGGATTGTGAACTATGGCTACACCTTC. This codes for CASSVLRDRGIVNYGYTF.